These T cell receptor beta chains were read from a single sample in a study of shared clonotypes between healthy human individuals. The method was immunoSEQ multiplex PCR; TCRdb's version includes in-frame clones alone and lacks a portion of them. The table includes 2 million to 2.5 million clones, just over 90% detected once. Sequencing was performed on naive CD4+ T cells from PBMCs. All receptors derive from a man aged 18-30 years in good health. Some clones in this sample may be carry-over from other donors' samples. Both conserved end residues are trimmed from each CDR3.

J: TRBJ1-2
V: TRBV2
length: 9
CDR3: ASKANYGYT

J: TRBJ2-2
V: TRBV10-3
length: 12
CDR3: AIRIAGVGGELF

J: TRBJ1-5
V: TRBV27
length: 13
CDR3: ASRYTGTGLQPQH

J: TRBJ2-5
V: TRBV2
length: 11
CDR3: ASRMDYRETQY

J: TRBJ2-5
V: TRBV7-3
length: 13
CDR3: ASSMGGQGGETQY

J: TRBJ1-1
V: TRBV27
length: 12
CDR3: ASSLFRGNTEAF

J: TRBJ2-1
V: TRBV28
length: 10
CDR3: ATGQSYNEQF

J: TRBJ1-3
V: TRBV19
length: 13
CDR3: ASALGQGAGNTIY

J: TRBJ1-5
V: TRBV28
length: 10
CDR3: ASSFGNQPQH

J: TRBJ2-3
V: TRBV19
length: 13
CDR3: ASSIAESSTDTQY

J: TRBJ2-1
V: TRBV10-3
length: 11
CDR3: AISTREFNEQF

J: TRBJ1-5
V: TRBV5-1
length: 12
CDR3: ASSFGQGGQPQH

J: TRBJ1-5
V: TRBV4-1
length: 13
CDR3: ASSPLGQGNQPQH

J: TRBJ2-2
V: TRBV6-6
length: 13
CDR3: ASSLQGGGAGELF

J: TRBJ1-4
V: TRBV5-6
length: 13
CDR3: ASSLARQGNEKLF

J: TRBJ2-3
V: TRBV5-4
length: 16
CDR3: ASSSQGRQHPDADTQY

J: TRBJ1-2
V: TRBV15
length: 12
CDR3: ATSRPDRGYGYT

J: TRBJ1-1
V: TRBV18
length: 13
CDR3: ASSPPGTGNTEAF

J: TRBJ2-5
V: TRBV28
length: 16
CDR3: ASSLPYLTSWGKETQY

J: TRBJ1-2
V: TRBV28
length: 9
CDR3: ASSQQLRYT

J: TRBJ2-7
V: TRBV18
length: 14
CDR3: ASSPNYSGSSYEQY

J: TRBJ1-5
V: TRBV19
length: 15
CDR3: ASSVLRDRASNQPQH

J: TRBJ1-3
V: TRBV5-1
length: 14
CDR3: ASSLASPSSGNTIY

J: TRBJ1-2
V: TRBV11-2
length: 14
CDR3: ASSLGEGGAGYGYT

J: TRBJ1-1
V: TRBV5-1
length: 11
CDR3: ASSWGGDTEAF

J: TRBJ2-7
V: TRBV5-1
length: 13
CDR3: ASARDRELSYEQY

J: TRBJ2-3
V: TRBV28
length: 11
CDR3: ASSLGQTDTQY

J: TRBJ2-1
V: TRBV6-5
length: 14
CDR3: ASSYSTPGGNNEQF

J: TRBJ1-2
V: TRBV2
length: 11
CDR3: ASSEGEGSSYT